This TCR beta chain was documented in a study of OX40 agonist ivuxolimab in advanced cancers. As for the study in general: Ivuxolimab, an agonistic anti-OX40 (CD134) antibody, was given to patients. Study-wide results and caveats: Doses of 0.1 to 3.0 mg/kg were accompanied by clonal expansion of CD4+ and CD8+ blood T cells by week 6.

The CDR3 extends over 16 amino acids. Germline values: CDR1 LGHNA, CDR2 YSLEER. Between the trimmed V and J ends, which lost 4 bases and 5 bases, there was a span of 20 bases. Concerning this clone itself: The antigen is undetermined.

Assay: immunoSEQ multiplex PCR; the TCRdb copy retains only in-frame clones and omits some. This repertoire shows more than 60,000 clones, around 82% found once; its top ten account for roughly 4.2%. The receptor comes from an adult with an advanced solid tumor such as melanoma, head and neck, liver or kidney cancer. The rearrangement uses TRBV4-3 and TRBJ1-2; possibly TRBD1 for D (5 bases). This specimen was CD4+ or CD8+ T cells sorted from blood, taken in a trial of the OX40 agonist ivuxolimab. The CDR3 nucleotides read TGCGCCAGCAGCCCCACGCACGCGGCTGGGGGTTATGGCTACACCTTC. Protein: CASSPTHAAGGYGYTF.